These 5 T cell receptor beta chains share one sample of origin, sequenced in a study of PD-1 blockade in mismatch repair-deficient tumors. Antigen specificity for these receptors is unknown. Stated time point: 10-day in vitro stimulation with candidate neoantigen peptide 4. Sequencing was performed with immunoSEQ multiplex PCR; in TCRdb, only in-frame clones are kept and a portion is missing. This sample has roughly 14,000 clones, with approximately 80% found just once. Sequences were derived from cells cultured in vitro, sampled from a patient treated with pembrolizumab. The source of these receptors is an adult with mismatch repair-deficient cancer.

The chain couples TRBV27 to TRBJ2-6; no clear D gene. Per the germline V gene, CDR1 is MNHEY and CDR2 is SMNVEV (reference sequence). Trimming left V 4 bases short and J 0 bases short, with 4 bases between. The CDR3 runs to 14 residues. In nucleotides, the CDR3 is TGTGCCAGCAGTTACATCTCTGGGGCCAACGTCCTGACTTTC. It is translated as CASSYISGANVLTF.

This chain joins TRBV27 and TRBJ1-5; D remains ambiguous. The germline gives CDR1 MNHEY, CDR2 SMNVEV (reference sequence). CDR3 size: 15 residues. V lost 2 bases, J lost 4 bases, and 12 bases lay in between. For the CDR3, the DNA is TGTGCCAGCAGTTTAAGGGAAGGAGGGAATCAGCCCCAGCATTTT. This encodes CASSLREGGNQPQHF.

The rearrangement links TRBV29-1 to TRBJ2-7, with a tentative D call TRBD1 (5 bases). CDR1 and CDR2 (germline): SQVTM, ANQGSEA. V gave up 4 bases and J gave up 6 bases, with 10 bases separating them. The CDR3 has 11 residues. The CDR3 loop reads CSVGFGAEQYF. In DNA form, the CDR3 reads TGCAGCGTTGGGTTTGGGGCCGAGCAGTACTTC.

This sequence joins TRBV19 and TRBJ2-7, with unresolved D. The CDR3 has 14 residues. V was clipped by 3 bases and J by 6 bases, with 15 bases between them. CDR1 is LNHDA and CDR2 is SQIVND in the germline V gene (reference sequence). The CDR3 coding sequence is TGTGCCAGTAGTATGGTCCCCTCCTCGGGCGAGCAGTACTTC. Its protein product is CASSMVPSSGEQYF.

The chain couples TRBV7-9 to TRBJ1-1; D gene unclear. From germline, CDR1 is SEHNR and CDR2 FQNEAQ (reference sequence). The CDR3 runs to 12 residues. The V end was cut by 5 bases, the J end by 1 base, with 5 bases between. CDR3 region: CASSMGNTEAFF. The CDR3 DNA reads TGTGCCAGCAGCATGGGGAACACTGAAGCTTTCTTT.